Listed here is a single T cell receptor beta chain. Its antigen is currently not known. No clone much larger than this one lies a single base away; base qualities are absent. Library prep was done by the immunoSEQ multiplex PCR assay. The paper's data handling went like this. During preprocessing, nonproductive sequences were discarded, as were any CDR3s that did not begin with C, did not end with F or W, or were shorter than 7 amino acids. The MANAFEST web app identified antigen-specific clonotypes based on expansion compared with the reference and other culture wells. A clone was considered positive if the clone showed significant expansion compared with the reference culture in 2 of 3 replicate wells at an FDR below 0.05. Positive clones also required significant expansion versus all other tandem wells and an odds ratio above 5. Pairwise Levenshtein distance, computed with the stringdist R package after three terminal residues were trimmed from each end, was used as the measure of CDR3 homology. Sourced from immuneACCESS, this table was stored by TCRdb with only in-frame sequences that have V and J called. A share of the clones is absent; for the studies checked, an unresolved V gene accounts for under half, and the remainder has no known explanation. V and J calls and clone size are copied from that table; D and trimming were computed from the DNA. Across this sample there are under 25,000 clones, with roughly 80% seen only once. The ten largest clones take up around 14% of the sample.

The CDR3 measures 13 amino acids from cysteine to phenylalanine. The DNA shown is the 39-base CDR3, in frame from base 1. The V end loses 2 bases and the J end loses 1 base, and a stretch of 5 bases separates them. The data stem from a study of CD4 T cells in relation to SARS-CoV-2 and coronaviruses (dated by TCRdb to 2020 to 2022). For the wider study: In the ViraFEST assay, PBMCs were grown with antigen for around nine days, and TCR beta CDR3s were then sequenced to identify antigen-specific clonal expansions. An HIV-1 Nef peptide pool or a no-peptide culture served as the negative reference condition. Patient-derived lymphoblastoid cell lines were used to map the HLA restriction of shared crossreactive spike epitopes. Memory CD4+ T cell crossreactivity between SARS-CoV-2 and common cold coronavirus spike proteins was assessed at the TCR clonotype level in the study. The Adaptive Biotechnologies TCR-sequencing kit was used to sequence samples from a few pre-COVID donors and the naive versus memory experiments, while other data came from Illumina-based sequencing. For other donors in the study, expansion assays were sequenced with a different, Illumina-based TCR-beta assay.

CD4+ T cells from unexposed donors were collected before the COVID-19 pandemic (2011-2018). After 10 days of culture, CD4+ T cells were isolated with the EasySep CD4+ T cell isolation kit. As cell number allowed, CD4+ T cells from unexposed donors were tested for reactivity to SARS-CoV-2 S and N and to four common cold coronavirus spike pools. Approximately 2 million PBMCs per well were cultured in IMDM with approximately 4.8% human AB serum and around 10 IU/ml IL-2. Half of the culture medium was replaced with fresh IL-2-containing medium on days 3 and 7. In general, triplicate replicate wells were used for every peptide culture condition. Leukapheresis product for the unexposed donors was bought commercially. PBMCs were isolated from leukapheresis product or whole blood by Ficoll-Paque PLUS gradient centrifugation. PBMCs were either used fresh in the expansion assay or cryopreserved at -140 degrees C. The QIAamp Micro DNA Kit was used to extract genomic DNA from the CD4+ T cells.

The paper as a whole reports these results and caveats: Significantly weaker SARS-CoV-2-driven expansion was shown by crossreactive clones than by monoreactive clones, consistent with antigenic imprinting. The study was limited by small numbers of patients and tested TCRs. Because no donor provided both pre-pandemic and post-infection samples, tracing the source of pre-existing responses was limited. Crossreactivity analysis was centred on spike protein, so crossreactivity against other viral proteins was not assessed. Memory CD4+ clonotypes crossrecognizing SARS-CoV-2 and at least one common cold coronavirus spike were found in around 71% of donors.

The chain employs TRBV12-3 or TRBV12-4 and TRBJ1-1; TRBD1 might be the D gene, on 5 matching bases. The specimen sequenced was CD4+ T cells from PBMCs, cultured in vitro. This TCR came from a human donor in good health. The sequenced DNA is TGTGCCAGCAGTTTACAGGGGAACACTGAAGCTTTCTTT. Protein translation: CASSLQGNTEAFF.